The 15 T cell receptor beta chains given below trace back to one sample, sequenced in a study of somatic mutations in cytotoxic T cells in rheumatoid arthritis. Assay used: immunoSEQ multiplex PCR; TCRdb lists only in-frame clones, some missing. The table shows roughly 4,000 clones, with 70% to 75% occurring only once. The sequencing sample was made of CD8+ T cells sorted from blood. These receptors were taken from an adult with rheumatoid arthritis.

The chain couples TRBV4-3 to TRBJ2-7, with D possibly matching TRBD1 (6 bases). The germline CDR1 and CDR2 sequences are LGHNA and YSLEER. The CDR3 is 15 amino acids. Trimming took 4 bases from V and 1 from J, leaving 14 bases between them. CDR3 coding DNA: TGCGCCAGCAGCCTCCCAGGGGAAGGGTCCTACGAGCAGTACTTC. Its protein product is CASSLPGEGSYEQYF.

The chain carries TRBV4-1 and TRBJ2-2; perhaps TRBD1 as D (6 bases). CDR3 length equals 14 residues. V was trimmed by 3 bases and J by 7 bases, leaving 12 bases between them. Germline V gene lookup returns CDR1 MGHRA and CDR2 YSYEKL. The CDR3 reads CASSHRTEGGELFF. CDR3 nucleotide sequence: TGCGCCAGCAGCCACCGGACAGAGGGCGGGGAGCTGTTTTTT.

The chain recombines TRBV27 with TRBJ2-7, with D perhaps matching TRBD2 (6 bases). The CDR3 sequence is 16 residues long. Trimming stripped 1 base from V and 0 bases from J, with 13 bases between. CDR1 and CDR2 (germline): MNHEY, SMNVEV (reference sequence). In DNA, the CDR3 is TGTGCCAGCAGTTTATTTGGAGGGGCGGCCTCCTACGAGCAGTACTTC. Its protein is CASSLFGGAASYEQYF.

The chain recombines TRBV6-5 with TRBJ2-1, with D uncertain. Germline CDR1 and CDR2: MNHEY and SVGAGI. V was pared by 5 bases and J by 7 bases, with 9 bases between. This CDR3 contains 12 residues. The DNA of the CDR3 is TGTGCCAGCAGTCTGAAACCGAATGAGCAGTTCTTC. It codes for CASSLKPNEQFF.

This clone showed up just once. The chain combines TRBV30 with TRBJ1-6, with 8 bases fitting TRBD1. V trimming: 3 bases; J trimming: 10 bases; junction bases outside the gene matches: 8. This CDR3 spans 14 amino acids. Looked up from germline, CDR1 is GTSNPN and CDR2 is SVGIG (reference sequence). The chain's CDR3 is CAWRPGQGWSPLHF. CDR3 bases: TGTGCCTGGAGACCCGGACAGGGTTGGTCACCCCTCCACTTT. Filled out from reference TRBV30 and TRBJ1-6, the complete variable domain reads SQTIHQWPATLVQPVGSPLSLECTVEGTSNPNLYWYRQAAGRGLQLLFYSVGIGQISSEVPQNLSASRPQDRQFILSSKKLLLSDSGFYLCAWRPGQGWSPLHFGNGTRLTVT.

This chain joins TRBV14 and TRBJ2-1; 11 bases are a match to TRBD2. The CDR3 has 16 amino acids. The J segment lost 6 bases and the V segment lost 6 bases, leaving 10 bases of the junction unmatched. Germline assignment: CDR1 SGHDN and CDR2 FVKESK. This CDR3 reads CASSPLLAGAVNEQFF. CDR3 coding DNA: TGTGCCAGCAGTCCCTTACTAGCGGGAGCGGTCAATGAGCAGTTCTTC.

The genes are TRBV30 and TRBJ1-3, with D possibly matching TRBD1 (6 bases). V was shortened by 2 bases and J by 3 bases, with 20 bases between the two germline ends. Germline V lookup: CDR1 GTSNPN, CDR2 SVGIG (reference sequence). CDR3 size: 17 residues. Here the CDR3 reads CAWSKIGGADGGNTIYF. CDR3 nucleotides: TGTGCCTGGAGTAAGATTGGGGGCGCCGACGGTGGAAACACCATATATTTT. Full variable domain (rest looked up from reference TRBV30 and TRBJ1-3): SQTIHQWPATLVQPVGSPLSLECTVEGTSNPNLYWYRQAAGRGLQLLFYSVGIGQISSEVPQNLSASRPQDRQFILSSKKLLLSDSGFYLCAWSKIGGADGGNTIYFGEGSWLTVV.

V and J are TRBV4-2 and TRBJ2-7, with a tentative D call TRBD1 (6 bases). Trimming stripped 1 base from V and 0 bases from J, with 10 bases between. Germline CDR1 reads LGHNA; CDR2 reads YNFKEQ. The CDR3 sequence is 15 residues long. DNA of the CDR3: TGTGCCAGCAGCCAAGGGGGGCCAGGCTCCTACGAGCAGTACTTC. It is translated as CASSQGGPGSYEQYF.

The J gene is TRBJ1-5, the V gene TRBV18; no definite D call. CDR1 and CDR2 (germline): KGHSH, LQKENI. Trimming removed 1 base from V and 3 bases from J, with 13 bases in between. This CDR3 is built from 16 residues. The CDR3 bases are TGTGCCAGCTCACCACTGGGCAGGAGAGACAATCAGCCCCAGCATTTT. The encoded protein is CASSPLGRRDNQPQHF.

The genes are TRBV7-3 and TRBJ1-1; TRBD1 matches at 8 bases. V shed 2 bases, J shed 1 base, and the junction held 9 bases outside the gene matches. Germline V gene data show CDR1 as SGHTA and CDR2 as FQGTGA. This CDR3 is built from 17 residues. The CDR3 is CASSLSGGGGPNTEAFF. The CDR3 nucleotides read TGTGCCAGCAGCTTATCAGGGGGCGGAGGCCCGAACACTGAAGCTTTCTTT.

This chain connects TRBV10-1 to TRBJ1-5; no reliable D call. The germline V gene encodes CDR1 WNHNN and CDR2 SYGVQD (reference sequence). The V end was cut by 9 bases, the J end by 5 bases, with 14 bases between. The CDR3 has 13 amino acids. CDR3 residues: CASVLITYQPQHF. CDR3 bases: TGCGCCAGTGTCCTAATCACCTATCAGCCCCAGCATTTT.

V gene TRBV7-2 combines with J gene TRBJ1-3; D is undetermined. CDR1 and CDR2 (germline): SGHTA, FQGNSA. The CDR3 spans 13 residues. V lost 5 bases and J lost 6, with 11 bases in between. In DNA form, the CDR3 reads TGTGCCAGCAGCCGATCGAAGGAAAACACCATATATTTT. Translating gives CASSRSKENTIYF.

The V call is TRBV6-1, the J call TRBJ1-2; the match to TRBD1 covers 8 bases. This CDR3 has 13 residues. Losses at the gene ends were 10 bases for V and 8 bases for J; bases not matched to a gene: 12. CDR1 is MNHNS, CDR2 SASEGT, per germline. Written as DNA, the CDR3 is TGTGCCACTGGGGAGGGACAGGTCGACGGCTACACCTTC. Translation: CATGEGQVDGYTF.

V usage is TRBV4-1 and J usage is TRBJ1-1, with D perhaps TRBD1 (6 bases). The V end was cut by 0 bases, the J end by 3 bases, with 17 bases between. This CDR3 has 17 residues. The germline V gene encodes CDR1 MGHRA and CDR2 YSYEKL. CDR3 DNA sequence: TGCGCCAGCAGCCAAGATGGGGGGGCGCGTTGGGACACTGAAGCTTTCTTT. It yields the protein CASSQDGGARWDTEAFF.

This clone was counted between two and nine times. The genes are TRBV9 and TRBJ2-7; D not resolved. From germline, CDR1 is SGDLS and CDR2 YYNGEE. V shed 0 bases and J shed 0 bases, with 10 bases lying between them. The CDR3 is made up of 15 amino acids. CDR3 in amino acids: CASSVGPAVSYEQYF. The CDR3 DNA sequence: TGTGCCAGCAGCGTAGGACCCGCCGTCTCCTACGAGCAGTACTTC.